This T cell receptor beta chain came from a study of blood T cell repertoires in COVID-19. The overall study: Collection of acute and convalescent COVID-19 samples took place in the United States, Italy and Spain. PBMCs, B-cell-depleted T cells, or T cells provided the cDNA or gDNA that made up the material.

Losses at the gene ends were 6 bases for V and 4 bases for J; bases not matched to a gene: 5. Germline V gene data show CDR1 as MNHNY and CDR2 as SVGAGI (reference sequence). This CDR3 comprises 14 residues. Original analysis: How many nucleated cells were present was estimated from reference gene primer amplification. Data came from immunoSEQ multiplex PCR; TCRdb stores just in-frame clones and leaves some out. V, J and clone size are those of that table, while D and trimming were read from the DNA. The data show around 130,000 clones, 70% to 90% seen once. The TCR originated in a woman in her 50s who had recovered from COVID-19. The chain employs TRBV6-6 and TRBJ2-7, with 11 bases identical to TRBD1. Material: peripheral blood. The CDR3, as DNA: TGTGCCAGCAGACGCGGACAGGGGGCTTACGAGCAGTACTTC. Its translation is CASRRGQGAYEQYF.